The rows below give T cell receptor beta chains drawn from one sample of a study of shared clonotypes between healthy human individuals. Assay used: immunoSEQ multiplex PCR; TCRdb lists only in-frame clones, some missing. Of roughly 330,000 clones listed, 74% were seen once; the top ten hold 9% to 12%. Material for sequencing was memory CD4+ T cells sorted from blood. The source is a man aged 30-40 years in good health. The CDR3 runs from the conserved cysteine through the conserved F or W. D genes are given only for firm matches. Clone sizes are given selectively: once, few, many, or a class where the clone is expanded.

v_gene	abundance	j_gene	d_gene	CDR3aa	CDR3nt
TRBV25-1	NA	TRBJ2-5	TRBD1	CASNPVGQGKETQYF	TGTGCCAGCAACCCAGTGGGACAGGGGAAAGAGACCCAGTACTTC
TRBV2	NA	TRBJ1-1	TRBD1	CASSRQGMNTEAFF	TGTGCCAGCAGTAGACAGGGCATGAACACTGAAGCTTTCTTT
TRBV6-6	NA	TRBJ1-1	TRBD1	CASRGQGGTEAFF	TGTGCCAGCAGGGGACAGGGAGGAACTGAAGCTTTCTTT
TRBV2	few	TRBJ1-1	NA	CASSEWGTKAFF	TGTGCCAGCAGTGAATGGGGGACGAAAGCTTTCTTT
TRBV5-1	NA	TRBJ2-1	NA	CASSYRGASGAYNEQFF	TGCGCCAGCAGCTACAGGGGGGCCAGCGGGGCGTACAATGAGCAGTTCTTC
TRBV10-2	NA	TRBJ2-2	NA	CASKFSTGRPTGELFF	TGCGCCAGCAAATTTTCAACGGGACGACCCACCGGGGAGCTGTTTTTT
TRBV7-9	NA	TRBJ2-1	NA	CASSLVINEQFF	TGTGCCAGCAGCTTAGTGATTAATGAGCAGTTCTTC
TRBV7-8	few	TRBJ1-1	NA	CASSHQGYTEAFF	TGTGCCAGCAGCCATCAGGGGTACACTGAAGCTTTCTTT
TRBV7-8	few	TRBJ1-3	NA	CASSFGASTGLGNTIYF	TGTGCCAGCAGCTTTGGGGCCTCTACGGGGTTAGGGAACACCATATATTTT
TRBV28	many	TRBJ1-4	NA	CASSSPLDTIPLQGEKLFF	TGTGCCAGCAGTTCCCCTCTGGACACCATTCCGCTCCAGGGCGAAAAACTGTTTTTT
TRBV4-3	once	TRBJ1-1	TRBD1	CASSQEVGGRGETGRTEAFF	TGCGCCAGCAGCCAAGAGGTTGGGGGCAGGGGGGAAACCGGACGGACTGAAGCTTTCTTT
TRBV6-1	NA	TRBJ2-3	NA	CASRLTDTQYF	TGTGCCAGCAGACTAACAGATACGCAGTATTTT
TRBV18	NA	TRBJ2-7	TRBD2	CASRRLAGDYEQYF	TGTGCCAGTCGTAGACTAGCGGGAGACTACGAGCAGTACTTC
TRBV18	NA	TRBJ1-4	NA	CASSTTTNEKLFF	TGTGCCAGCTCGACGACAACTAATGAAAAACTGTTTTTT
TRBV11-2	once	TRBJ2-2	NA	CASSPAGRELFF	TGTGCCAGCAGCCCGGCGGGCCGGGAGCTGTTTTTT
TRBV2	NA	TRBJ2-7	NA	CASRHGGTRAYEQYF	TGTGCCAGCAGACATGGGGGGACAAGAGCCTACGAGCAGTACTTC
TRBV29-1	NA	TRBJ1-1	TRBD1	CSVEESPTGSNTEAFF	TGCAGCGTTGAAGAGTCCCCGACAGGGTCGAACACTGAAGCTTTCTTT
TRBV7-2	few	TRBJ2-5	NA	CASSLGTFQETQYF	TGTGCCAGCAGCTTAGGGACCTTCCAAGAGACCCAGTACTTC
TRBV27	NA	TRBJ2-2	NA	CASIADSRFCIVYTGELFF	TGTGCCAGCATTGCGGACTCCCGCTTTTGCATCGTGTACACCGGGGAGCTGTTTTTT
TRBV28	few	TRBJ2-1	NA	CASSAGTLTGNEQFF	TGTGCCAGCAGCGCCGGGACACTCACCGGCAATGAGCAGTTCTTC
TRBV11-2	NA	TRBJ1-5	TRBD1	CASSLGTGPWGNQPQHF	TGTGCCAGCAGCTTAGGGACAGGGCCTTGGGGCAATCAGCCCCAGCATTTT
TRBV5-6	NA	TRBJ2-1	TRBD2	CASSGYLAGRYNEQFF	TGTGCCAGCAGCGGCTACCTAGCGGGACGGTACAATGAGCAGTTCTTC
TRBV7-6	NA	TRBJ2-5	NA	CASSTLSHRQETQYF	TGTGCCAGCAGCACTTTGAGCCACCGCCAAGAGACCCAGTACTTC
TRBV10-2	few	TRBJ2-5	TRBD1	CASSTGTGGYQETQYF	TGCGCCAGCAGTACCGGGACAGGGGGGTACCAAGAGACCCAGTACTTC
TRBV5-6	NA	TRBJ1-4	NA	CASSFYSWLHSTNEKLFF	TGTGCCAGCAGCTTTTATTCTTGGCTGCACTCAACTAATGAAAAACTGTTTTTT
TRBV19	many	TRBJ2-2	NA	CASSGTDGELFF	TGTGCCAGTAGTGGGACTGACGGGGAGCTGTTTTTT
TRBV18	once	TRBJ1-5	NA	CASSPHSDQPQHF	TGTGCCAGCTCACCCCACAGTGACCAGCCCCAGCATTTT
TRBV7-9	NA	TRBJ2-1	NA	CASSLGAYNEQFF	TGTGCCAGCAGCTTAGGGGCATACAATGAGCAGTTCTTC
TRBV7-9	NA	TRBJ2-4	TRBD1	CASSRTSGRGNIQYF	TGTGCCAGCAGCCGGACGTCGGGCAGGGGGAACATTCAGTACTTC
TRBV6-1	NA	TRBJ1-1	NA	CASRTWTEAFF	TGTGCCAGCAGGACCTGGACTGAAGCTTTCTTT
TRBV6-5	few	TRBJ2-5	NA	CASSYKGFEETQYF	TGTGCCAGCAGTTACAAGGGGTTTGAAGAGACCCAGTACTTC
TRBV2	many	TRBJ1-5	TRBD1	CASQTGGQPQHF	TGTGCCAGCCAGACAGGGGGTCAGCCCCAGCATTTT
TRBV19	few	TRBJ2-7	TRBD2	CASRATSGTYEQYF	TGTGCCAGCCGGGCGACTAGCGGGACCTACGAGCAGTACTTC
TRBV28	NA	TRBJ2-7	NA	CASEKRQQFSYEQYF	TGTGCCAGCGAAAAAAGACAGCAGTTCTCCTACGAGCAGTACTTC
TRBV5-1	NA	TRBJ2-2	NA	CASSLERIPGELFF	TGCGCCAGCAGCTTGGAACGGATCCCCGGGGAGCTGTTTTTT
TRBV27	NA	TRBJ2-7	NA	CASSPPFLQQGRTYEQYF	TGTGCCAGCAGTCCGCCTTTCCTTCAACAGGGACGTACCTACGAGCAGTACTTC
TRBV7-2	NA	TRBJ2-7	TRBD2	CASSSASGRYYEQYF	TGTGCCAGCAGCTCTGCGAGCGGGAGATACTACGAGCAGTACTTC
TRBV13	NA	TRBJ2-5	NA	CASSRGYSGRETQYF	TGTGCCAGCAGCCGAGGGTATTCAGGGAGGGAGACCCAGTACTTC
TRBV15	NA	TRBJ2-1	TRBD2	CATSRETSGYNEQFF	TGTGCCACCAGCAGGGAGACTAGCGGCTACAATGAGCAGTTCTTC
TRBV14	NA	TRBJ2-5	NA	CASSARTSQYQETQYF	TGTGCCAGCAGCGCCCGGACCAGTCAGTACCAAGAGACCCAGTACTTC
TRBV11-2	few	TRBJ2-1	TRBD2	CASSYTKPGLAGVNEQFF	TGTGCCAGCAGCTATACAAAGCCGGGACTAGCGGGAGTCAATGAGCAGTTCTTC
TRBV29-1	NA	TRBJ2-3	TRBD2	CSVFSGRGGPTDTQYF	TGCAGCGTCTTTAGCGGGAGAGGGGGTCCAACAGATACGCAGTATTTT
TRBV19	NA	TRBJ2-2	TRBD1	CASSIRQGETGELFF	TGTGCCAGTAGTATAAGGCAGGGGGAAACCGGGGAGCTGTTTTTT
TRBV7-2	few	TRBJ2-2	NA	CASSLRRTGELFF	TGTGCCAGCAGCTTAAGGAGAACCGGGGAGCTGTTTTTT
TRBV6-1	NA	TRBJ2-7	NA	CASSEAGGFDDEQYF	TGTGCCAGCAGTGAAGCAGGGGGGTTTGATGACGAGCAGTACTTC
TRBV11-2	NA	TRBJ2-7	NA	CASRGVYEQYF	TGTGCCAGCCGTGGGGTTTACGAGCAGTACTTC
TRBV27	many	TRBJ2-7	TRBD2	CASRSGLAYEQYF	TGTGCCAGCAGAAGTGGACTAGCCTACGAGCAGTACTTC
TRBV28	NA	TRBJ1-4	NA	CASSPPGQLFF	TGTGCCAGCAGTCCCCCTGGCCAACTGTTTTTT
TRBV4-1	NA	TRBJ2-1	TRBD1	CASSQGQGASDEQFF	TGCGCCAGCAGCCAAGGACAGGGGGCTAGCGATGAGCAGTTCTTC
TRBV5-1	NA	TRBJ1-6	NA	CASSVQGSSYNSPLHF	TGCGCCAGCAGCGTCCAGGGTAGCTCCTATAATTCACCCCTCCACTTT
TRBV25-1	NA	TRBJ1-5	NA	CASSESASGNQPQHF	TGTGCCAGCAGTGAATCAGCGAGTGGCAATCAGCCCCAGCATTTT
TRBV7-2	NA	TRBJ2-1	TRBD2	CASSFRREGEQFF	TGTGCCAGCAGCTTTCGGAGGGAGGGTGAGCAGTTCTTC
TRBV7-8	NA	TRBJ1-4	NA	CASSPAGGVPEKLFF	TGTGCCAGCAGCCCAGCGGGTGGGGTACCCGAAAAACTGTTTTTT
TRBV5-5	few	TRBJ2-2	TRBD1	CASSPGGGKTGELFF	TGTGCCAGCAGCCCAGGGGGCGGGAAAACCGGGGAGCTGTTTTTT
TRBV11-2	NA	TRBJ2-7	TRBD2	CASSLSTSGSQSYEQYF	TGTGCCAGCAGCTTATCGACTAGCGGGAGTCAGTCCTACGAGCAGTACTTC
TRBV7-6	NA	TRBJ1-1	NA	CASSLYRGGTEAFF	TGTGCCAGCAGCTTATATCGGGGGGGCACTGAAGCTTTCTTT
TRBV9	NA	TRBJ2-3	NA	CASSVGFRDTQYF	TGTGCCAGCAGCGTCGGTTTCCGAGATACGCAGTATTTT
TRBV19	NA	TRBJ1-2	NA	CASSMTGTPRHGYTF	TGTGCCAGTAGTATGACCGGGACTCCGCGACATGGCTACACCTTC